A selection of T cell receptor beta chains follows, all from one sample in a study of vaccination effects on CD4 cells after COVID-19. Only in-frame clones appear in the TCRdb table, and some are missing; sequencing was by immunoSEQ multiplex PCR. The sample includes nearly 45,000 clones, roughly four fifths of them seen just once. These TCRs' antigens remain unknown. The starting material was CD4+ T cells from PBMCs cultured with a peptide pool, obtained before COVID-19 vaccination. Source of these receptors: a human donor who had a prior SARS-CoV-2 infection. CDR3s include the opening cysteine and the closing phenylalanine or tryptophan. The D gene is left open where the match is weak. A row's size may be missing; if present it is once, few, many or a size class.

TGTGCCAGCAGTTTCACATCCAGCGGGAGGGCCCGTGAGCAGTTCTTC,CASSFTSSGRAREQFF,once,TRBJ2-1,TRBV27,TRBD2,16
TGTGCCAGCAGTGGCAGCGGGGAGTGGAATCAGCCCCAGCATTTT,CASSGSGEWNQPQHF,once,TRBJ1-5,TRBV25-1,.,15
TGCAGTGCTCGTGACAGCATCGGTACCGAAGCTTTCTTT,CSARDSIGTEAFF,.,TRBJ1-1,TRBV20-1,.,13
TGTGCCAGCAGCCCCCGCGGTGGGGATGGTGGAGCTGAAGCTTTCTTT,CASSPRGGDGGAEAFF,.,TRBJ1-1,TRBV7-9,.,16
TGTGCCAGCAATCTTGGGGAGACCCAGTACTTC,CASNLGETQYF,.,TRBJ2-5,TRBV2,.,11
TGTGCCAGCAGCTTAAGGGACCAAGGGAATGAAAAACTGTTTTTT,CASSLRDQGNEKLFF,.,TRBJ1-4,TRBV5-6,.,15
TGTGCCAGCAGTGAAGTGTTTTGGGACGAGCAGTACTTC,CASSEVFWDEQYF,.,TRBJ2-7,TRBV6-1,.,13
TGTGCCAGCAGGGGCGCTAACTATGGCTACACCTTC,CASRGANYGYTF,few,TRBJ1-2,TRBV6-5,.,12
TGCGCCAGCAGCCAAGGGGACTACTACACCGGGGAGCTGTTTTTT,CASSQGDYYTGELFF,few,TRBJ2-2,TRBV4-1,TRBD2,15
TGTGCCAGCAGGCCAGGGACAGACTACACCTTC,CASRPGTDYTF,once,TRBJ1-2,TRBV2,TRBD1,11
TGTGCCACCAGCAGAGACCGATGGGGAACTGAAGCTTTCTTT,CATSRDRWGTEAFF,.,TRBJ1-1,TRBV15,.,14
TGTGCCTGGAGCTCCATAGGCTCCTATAATTCACCCCTCCACTTT,CAWSSIGSYNSPLHF,few,TRBJ1-6,TRBV30,.,15
TGTGCCAGCAGAAAAACAGGGTTGAACACCGGGGAGCTGTTTTTT,CASRKTGLNTGELFF,.,TRBJ2-2,TRBV7-6,.,15
TGTGCCAGCAGCTTAGACGGGAGGGCTAGCGGGAGTGAGCTGTTTTTT,CASSLDGRASGSELFF,.,TRBJ2-2,TRBV7-2,TRBD2,16
TGCGCCAGCAGCCACAACAGGGCAGGGGATCGGCCCCTCCACTTT,CASSHNRAGDRPLHF,few,TRBJ1-6,TRBV5-1,.,15
TGTGCCAGCAGCCCCAGTTGGCTCGGTGGGCAGTACTTC,CASSPSWLGGQYF,.,TRBJ2-7,TRBV9,.,13
TGTGCCAGCAGCCTAGATACTAGCGGGATCTACAATGAGCAGTTCTTC,CASSLDTSGIYNEQFF,.,TRBJ2-1,TRBV5-4,TRBD2,16
TGTGCCAGCAGCTTAGCGCTGCGCGGGGCTGAGCAGTTCTTC,CASSLALRGAEQFF,.,TRBJ2-1,TRBV7-9,.,14
TGCGCCAGCAGCCAAGCCGCGGGAGGCCCCTATGGAGATACGCAGTATTTT,CASSQAAGGPYGDTQYF,.,TRBJ2-3,TRBV4-3,TRBD2,17
TGTGCCAGCAGCTTAGAGGGCAGGGGGACTGGCTACACCTTC,CASSLEGRGTGYTF,.,TRBJ1-2,TRBV7-2,TRBD1,14
TGTGCCAGCAGTTACTCGTTTTTCGCTGAAGCTTTCTTT,CASSYSFFAEAFF,.,TRBJ1-1,TRBV6-6,.,13
TGTGCCATCAGTCCCTCAGGGAACACTGAAGCTTTCTTT,CAISPSGNTEAFF,once,TRBJ1-1,TRBV10-3,.,13
TGTGCCAGCAGCTTGAACTTAGCGGGGACCACAGATACGCAGTATTTT,CASSLNLAGTTDTQYF,.,TRBJ2-3,TRBV5-8,TRBD2,16
TGTGCCATCAGGGACAACCAACGTGGAAACACCATATATTTT,CAIRDNQRGNTIYF,.,TRBJ1-3,TRBV10-3,.,14
TGTGCCAGCAGTTATGAGCTAGCCCGATTGGGCTCCTACAATGAGCAGTTCTTC,CASSYELARLGSYNEQFF,.,TRBJ2-1,TRBV6-2/TRBV6-3,.,18
TGTGCCAGCAGCGTAGCTCCGGGGTTTGCCGGGGAGCTGTTTTTT,CASSVAPGFAGELFF,.,TRBJ2-2,TRBV9,.,15
TGTGCCAGCATCGTACAGGGAGGCCATCATGGCTACACCTTC,CASIVQGGHHGYTF,.,TRBJ1-2,TRBV6-5,.,14
TGTGCCACCAGTGACCCCGGGACAGACCAAGAGACCCAGTACTTC,CATSDPGTDQETQYF,.,TRBJ2-5,TRBV24-1,TRBD1,15
TGTGCCAGCAGCACTCAGAGCGGGGGGATCAATGAGCAGTTCTTC,CASSTQSGGINEQFF,.,TRBJ2-1,TRBV7-2,TRBD2,15
TGTGCCAGCTCACGAGGACAGGGGAACACCGGGGAGCTGTTTTTT,CASSRGQGNTGELFF,few,TRBJ2-2,TRBV18,TRBD1,15
TGTGCCAGCAGTCAACTGACAGGCTCCCAGGCAGATACGCAGTATTTT,CASSQLTGSQADTQYF,.,TRBJ2-3,TRBV2,.,16
TGTGCCAGCAGCCGCGCCGCCAGTGGCTACAATGAGCAGTTCTTC,CASSRAASGYNEQFF,.,TRBJ2-1,TRBV3-1/TRBV3-2,.,15
TGTGCCAGCAGCACAGGGATGACCTACAATGAGCAGTTCTTC,CASSTGMTYNEQFF,few,TRBJ2-1,TRBV7-2,.,14
TGTGCCACCAGTGCCCCTCAGGGGCGGGATGGACATCACACCTACGAGCAGTACTTC,CATSAPQGRDGHHTYEQYF,.,TRBJ2-7,TRBV24-1,.,19
TGTGCCAGCTCACCCCAGGGACTAGCAGTGAACACCGGGGAGCTGTTTTTT,CASSPQGLAVNTGELFF,.,TRBJ2-2,TRBV18,TRBD2,17
TGTGCCAGCAGTGATTGGGACACACCCTACGAGCAGTACTTC,CASSDWDTPYEQYF,.,TRBJ2-7,TRBV2,.,14
TGCGCCAGCAGCTTGGAGGGACAGGGCTATGGCTACACCTTC,CASSLEGQGYGYTF,.,TRBJ1-2,TRBV5-1,TRBD1,14